Below, 8 T cell receptor beta chains from the same sample are listed, as sequenced in a study of CD8+ T cells in alopecia areata. Isolated RNA was reverse transcribed into cDNA used as the sequencing template. The repertoire was sequenced with immunoSEQ multiplex PCR; TCRdb's copy has only in-frame clones and lacks some. The sample yields 65,000 to 75,000 clones, around half seen once. The starting material was CD8+ T cells sorted from blood, obtained at week 0. The receptors here all came from a human donor with alopecia areata.

DNA of the CDR3: TGTGCCAGCAGCCAATGGAACCAGATTAAAAACATTCAGTACTTC. Encoded protein: CASSQWNQIKNIQYF. This chain connects TRBV4-2 to TRBJ2-4, with D unclear. Germline V gene data show CDR1 as LGHNA and CDR2 as YNFKEQ. With 2 bases removed from V and 4 bases from J, the gap between germline ends came to 12 bases. The CDR3 consists of 15 residues.

CDR3 region: CASSNSGSTYNEQFF. As DNA, the CDR3 is TGTGCCAGTAGTAATAGCGGGAGTACCTACAATGAGCAGTTCTTC. The chain is built from TRBV19 and TRBJ2-1; 9 bases align to TRBD2. The length of the CDR3 is 15 residues. Germline V lookup: CDR1 LNHDA, CDR2 SQIVND (reference sequence). J was trimmed by 2 bases and V by 4 bases; bases with no gene match: 3.

This clone was counted once. The chain couples TRBV29-1 to TRBJ2-2; D possibly uses TRBD1 or TRBD2 (5 bases each). Germline CDR1 SQVTM, CDR2 ANQGSEA. Trimming cost V 4 bases and J 5 bases, with 8 bases left between them. The CDR3 is 12 amino acids. CDR3 coding DNA: TGCAGCGTTGGGTGGGGGACCGGGGAGCTGTTTTTT. Its protein is CSVGWGTGELFF.

This clone was seen a few times. The chain recombines TRBV11-2 with TRBJ2-5; D ambiguous. The V and J ends lost 4 bases and 2 bases respectively, with 11 bases between them. CDR3 size: 14 residues. Looked up from germline, CDR1 is SGHAT and CDR2 is FQNNGV. CDR3 protein: CASSSTGTQETQYF. As DNA, the CDR3 is TGTGCCAGCAGCTCGACTGGAACTCAAGAGACCCAGTACTTC.

This clone was counted only a few times. The junction does not match germline at one end; this may be a read error. The rearrangement joins TRBV10-3 to TRBJ2-2; 9 bases are a match to TRBD1. CDR3 length: 12 residues. Germline CDR1 and CDR2: ENHRY and SYGVKD. CDR3 region: CAIRQGAGELFF. The CDR3 DNA sequence: TGCGCCATAAGACAGGGGGCCGGGGAGCTGTTTTTT.

The chain carries TRBV29-1 and TRBJ2-6; 10 bases are a match to TRBD1. Germline assignment: CDR1 SQVTM and CDR2 ANQGSEA. CDR3 size: 16 residues. Trimming took 5 bases from V and 1 from J; bases not matched to a gene: 5. In DNA form, the CDR3 reads TGCAGCGTTCCGGGACAGGGGAAATCTGGGGCCAACGTCCTGACTTTC. Translating it yields CSVPGQGKSGANVLTF.

The chain uses TRBV7-3 and TRBJ2-7; TRBD1 agrees at 7 bases. Germline CDR1 SGHTA, CDR2 FQGTGA. This CDR3 has 15 amino acids. J gave up 2 bases and V 5 bases, and 9 bases lay outside the gene matches. In DNA form, the CDR3 reads TGTGCCAGCAGCCCCTCTGGGACAGCAACCTACGAGCAGTACTTC. It specifies CASSPSGTATYEQYF.

V gene TRBV29-1 combines with J gene TRBJ2-1; D not certain. The CDR3 is 12 amino acids. CDR1 and CDR2 from the germline V gene are SQVTM and ANQGSEA. Between the trimmed V and J ends, which lost 4 bases and 10 bases, there was a span of 14 bases. CDR3 in DNA: TGCAGCGTTGTCTTTTGGGGTGGGGAGCAGTTCTTC. It translates to CSVVFWGGEQFF.